Shown below are 3 T cell receptor beta chains from a single sample sequenced in a study of T cell repertoires in aging, cancer and after chemotherapy. Rearranged V-D-J TRB sequences were amplified with a mixed TRB-A/B primer pool. One entry per CDR3 protein results from TCRdb running MiXCR on the multiplex PCR reads. The sample yields approximately 11,000 distinct CDR3 sequences, about 42% seen once. Peripheral blood genomic DNA, not sorted cells or RNA, was the template. Input material: blood. The receptor set was obtained from a human donor in good health.

The chain is built from TRBV7-2 and TRBJ2-7; 9 bases are shared with TRBD2. Germline V gene sequence: CDR1 SGHTA, CDR2 FQGNSA. The CDR3 is 15 amino acids. Trimming removed 2 bases from V and 2 bases from J; junction bases left unmatched: 4. This CDR3 reads CASSLTPSGTYEQYF. The CDR3 DNA reads as TGTGCCAGCAGCTTAACTCCTAGCGGGACCTACGAGCAGTACTTC. Filled out from reference TRBV7-2 and TRBJ2-7, the complete variable domain reads GAGVSQSPSNKVTEKGKDVELRCDPISGHTALYWYRQSLGQGLEFLIYFQGNSAPDKSGLPSDRFSAERTGGSVSTLTIQRTQQEDSAVYLCASSLTPSGTYEQYFGPGTRLTVT.

This clonotype was recorded a few times. The chain links TRBV18 to TRBJ2-7, with 8 bases matching TRBD1. CDR1 is KGHSH and CDR2 is LQKENI in the germline V gene. The trim removed 6 bases at V and 2 bases at J, leaving 6 bases unmatched. The CDR3 is 14 amino acids. The CDR3 sequence: CASSRTGWPYEQYF. CDR3 coding DNA: TGTGCCAGCTCGCGGACAGGGTGGCCCTACGAGCAGTACTTC.

This clonotype was counted only a few times. The chain uses TRBV6-5 and TRBJ2-7, with 7 bases matching TRBD1. Trimming at V came to 7 bases and at J to 6 bases, leaving 9 bases not matched to a gene. This CDR3 region has 13 residues. Germline-derived CDR1 and CDR2 are MNHEY and SVGAGI. The CDR3 here is CASTKQGPGEQYF. CDR3 coding DNA: TGTGCCAGCACTAAACAGGGGCCGGGCGAGCAGTACTTC.